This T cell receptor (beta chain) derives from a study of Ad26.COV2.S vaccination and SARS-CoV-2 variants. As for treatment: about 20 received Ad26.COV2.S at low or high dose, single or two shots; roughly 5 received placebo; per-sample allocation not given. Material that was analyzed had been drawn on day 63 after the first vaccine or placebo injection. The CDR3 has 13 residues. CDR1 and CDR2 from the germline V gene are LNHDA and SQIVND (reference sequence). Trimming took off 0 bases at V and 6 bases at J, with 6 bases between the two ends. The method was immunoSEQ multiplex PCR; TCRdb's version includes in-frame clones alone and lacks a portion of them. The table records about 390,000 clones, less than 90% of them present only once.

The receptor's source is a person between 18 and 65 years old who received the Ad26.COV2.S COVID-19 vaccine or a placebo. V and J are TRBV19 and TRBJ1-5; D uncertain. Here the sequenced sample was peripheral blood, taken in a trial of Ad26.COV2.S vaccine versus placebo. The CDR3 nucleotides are TGTGCCAGTAGTATAGATAACGGTCAGCCCCAGCATTTT. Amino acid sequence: CASSIDNGQPQHF.